One and the same sample provided the 16 T cell receptor beta chains below, sequenced in a study of T cells in tumors after PD-1 blockade. Libraries were prepared by immunoSEQ multiplex PCR; TCRdb keeps only in-frame clonotypes and omits some of them. The sample holds around 50,000 clones, more than 65% seen once. The specimen was PBMCs, collected before anti-PD-1 therapy. These receptors were taken from a human donor with advanced basal cell or squamous cell carcinoma (not recorded which).

CDR3 region: CATAGLNNYGYTF. CDR3 bases: TGTGCCACTGCGGGACTGAACAACTATGGCTACACCTTC. The chain is built from TRBV2 and TRBJ1-2; D is possibly TRBD1 (5 bases). The CDR3 runs to 13 residues. CDR1 and CDR2 (germline): SNHLY, FYNNEI. Trimming took 10 bases from V and 2 from J, leaving 14 bases between them.

The chain links TRBV19 to TRBJ2-1; 8 bases align to TRBD2. This CDR3 spans 16 amino acids. Germline V CDR1 and CDR2: LNHDA, SQIVND (reference sequence). V gave up 5 bases and J gave up 2 bases; unmatched junction bases: 8. CDR3: CASSPIIGGAYNEQFF. CDR3 coding DNA: TGTGCCAGTAGTCCTATAATCGGGGGGGCCTACAATGAGCAGTTCTTC.

The rearrangement joins TRBV6-5 to TRBJ2-7, with D possibly TRBD2 on 5 matching bases. This CDR3 contains 13 residues. The germline V gene has CDR1 MNHEY and CDR2 SVGAGI. Trimming pared 5 bases from V and 0 bases from J, leaving 8 bases between. CDR3 amino acids: CASSRGPSYEQYF. As DNA, the CDR3 is TGTGCCAGCAGTCGCGGGCCCTCCTACGAGCAGTACTTC.

The chain joins TRBV29-1 to TRBJ2-5, with TRBD1 matching 8 bases. CDR1 and CDR2 (germline): SQVTM, ANQGSEA. The trim removed 6 bases at V and 3 bases at J, leaving 3 bases unmatched. The CDR3 contains 12 residues. Written as DNA, the CDR3 is TGCAGCGTACGACAGGGGAAAGAGACCCAGTACTTC. Its translation: CSVRQGKETQYF.

In this sample, this clone turned up once. The chain is built from TRBV10-3 and TRBJ2-2; TRBD1 aligns across 9 bases. Germline CDR1 and CDR2: ENHRY and SYGVKD. Germline trimming cut 1 base from V and 5 bases from J; bases unmatched to any gene: 20. The CDR3 loop spans 21 amino acids. CDR3 loop: CAISEFTAGTGTTLRTGELFF. CDR3 in DNA: TGTGCCATCAGTGAGTTTACGGCCGGGACAGGGACAACATTACGGACCGGGGAGCTGTTTTTT.

In its sample, this clone was seen a few times. V and J are TRBV6-5 and TRBJ1-6; D is unclear. The CDR3 has 13 residues. The V gene's germline CDR1 is MNHEY and CDR2 SVGAGI. The CDR3 sequence: CATRGLRGGQLHF. CDR3 nucleotides: TGTGCTACGCGCGGCCTCCGGGGTGGTCAACTCCACTTT.

The rearrangement joins TRBV19 to TRBJ2-1; D is uncertain. CDR1 LNHDA and CDR2 SQIVND come from the germline V gene (reference sequence). Trimming removed 6 bases from V and 5 bases from J, with 8 bases in between. This CDR3 has 12 amino acids. The CDR3 region has the DNA TGTGCCAGTAGCGACCGTAACAATGAGCAGTTCTTC. Amino acids: CASSDRNNEQFF. The entire variable domain, with the rest obtained from reference TRBV19 and TRBJ2-1, is as follows: DGGITQSPKYLFRKEGQNVTLSCEQNLNHDAMYWYRQDPGQGLRLIYYSQIVNDFQKGDIAEGYSVSREKKESFPLTVTSAQKNPTAFYLCASSDRNNEQFFGPGTRLTVL.

This clone appeared a single time. The rearrangement links TRBV19 to TRBJ2-2; 10 nucleotides match TRBD1. CDR1 is LNHDA, CDR2 SQIVND, per germline (reference sequence). This CDR3 region has 16 residues. The junction had 5 bases not matched to a gene; V was cut back by 7 bases and J by 0 bases. CDR3 bases: TGTGCCAGTACCCCTGGGACAGGGGCGAACACCGGGGAGCTGTTTTTT. As protein: CASTPGTGANTGELFF.

V and J are TRBV29-1 and TRBJ1-1; 7 bases are a match to TRBD1. The V gene's germline CDR1 is SQVTM and CDR2 ANQGSEA. The CDR3 runs to 14 residues. Trimming took 3 bases from V and 5 from J; bases not matched to a gene: 9. The CDR3: CSVEGDRDWTEAFF. The CDR3 DNA follows: TGCAGCGTTGAGGGTGACAGGGATTGGACTGAAGCTTTCTTT.

V gene TRBV3-1 (or the pseudogene TRBV3-2) combines with J gene TRBJ1-2; 7 bases fit TRBD1. V lost 5 bases, J lost 5 bases, and 8 bases stayed unmatched. There are 14 residues in the CDR3. Germline-derived CDR1 and CDR2 are LGHDT and YNNKEL (reference sequence). The CDR3 DNA is TGTGCCAGCAGCTCACCGGGACAGACATATGGCTACACCTTC. Translation gives CASSSPGQTYGYTF.

The CDR3 is CASSQQGRETQYF. DNA for the CDR3: TGTGCCAGCAGCCAACAGGGTCGAGAGACCCAGTACTTC. This chain uses TRBV13 with TRBJ2-5, with TRBD1 as a possible D gene (6 bases). Trimming removed 5 bases from V and 4 bases from J, with 11 bases in between. The germline gives CDR1 PRHDT, CDR2 FYEKMQ (reference sequence). The CDR3 covers 13 residues.

This clone was counted a few times. This rearrangement joins TRBV2 to TRBJ2-3; a weak D match, TRBD2 (6 bases). V dropped 2 bases and J dropped 0 bases, with 9 bases sitting between them. Germline V gives CDR1 SNHLY, CDR2 FYNNEI. The CDR3 length is 15 residues. The CDR3 DNA reads TGTGCCAGCAGTGAATACGGGGGTAGCACAGATACGCAGTATTTT. It specifies CASSEYGGSTDTQYF.

This chain connects TRBV13 to TRBJ1-2, with D maybe TRBD1 (5 bases). Germline CDR1 PRHDT, CDR2 FYEKMQ (reference sequence). The CDR3 has 16 amino acids. V was pared by 5 bases and J by 6 bases, with 22 bases between. The CDR3 loop reads CASSQEGGAGANGYTF. In DNA form, the CDR3 reads TGTGCCAGCAGCCAGGAGGGAGGGGCAGGCGCTAATGGCTACACCTTC.

The chain links TRBV29-1 to TRBJ2-7; 12 bases line up with TRBD1. V shed 3 bases and J 3 bases; nucleotides not matched to a gene: 6. This CDR3 region has 15 residues. Germline V gene lookup returns CDR1 SQVTM and CDR2 ANQGSEA. The chain's CDR3 is CSVEGGTGGHYEQYF. The CDR3 region has the DNA TGCAGCGTTGAGGGAGGGACAGGGGGCCACTACGAGCAGTACTTC.

This sequence joins TRBV19 and TRBJ2-6; 7 bases are a match to TRBD2. The CDR3 runs to 17 residues. From germline, CDR1 is LNHDA and CDR2 SQIVND (reference sequence). V lost 4 bases to trimming and J lost 0 bases; unmatched junction nucleotides: 6. The CDR3, as DNA: TGTGCCAGTAGTAGTTTCTCGGGGGGCTCTGGGGCCAACGTCCTGACTTTC. Protein: CASSSFSGGSGANVLTF.

The chain recombines TRBV5-4 with TRBJ1-6; 7 bases are a match to TRBD1. The V segment lost 5 bases and the J segment 6 bases; nucleotides outside the gene matches: 11. CDR1 SGHNT and CDR2 YYREEE come from the germline V gene (reference sequence). This CDR3 is 16 amino acids long. The CDR3 here is CASRKTGAAGNSPLHF. CDR3 DNA: TGTGCCAGCAGAAAAACAGGGGCTGCCGGTAATTCACCCCTCCACTTT.